The entry below gives a single T cell receptor beta chain sequence along with its context. This entry is derived from a study of blood T cell repertoires in COVID-19. In the original workflow: Reference gene primer amplification yielded estimated nucleated cell counts. Libraries were prepared by immunoSEQ multiplex PCR; TCRdb keeps only in-frame clonotypes and omits some of them. The DNA gave D and trimming, while V, J and clone size come from that table. The table shows around 200,000 clones, with 83% occurring only once. The sample comprised peripheral blood. The source is a woman aged 25 to 45 with COVID-19, enrolled during active disease.

The CDR3 bases are TGCGCCAGCAGCCAAGCGGCGGGGGGAGGGGCAACTAATGAAAAACTGTTTTTT. This gives the protein CASSQAAGGGATNEKLFF. V usage is TRBV4-1 and J usage is TRBJ1-4, with a weak D call TRBD1 (5 bases). V lost 1 base and J 0 bases, leaving 15 bases between the germline ends. This CDR3 contains 18 residues. Per the germline V gene, CDR1 is MGHRA and CDR2 is YSYEKL.